The 8 T cell receptor beta chains presented below share a single source sample, sequenced in a study of shared clonotypes between healthy human individuals. It was CD45RO-negative cells, positively selected for CCR7, that made up naive CD8 cells, with terminally differentiated effector memory CD45RA+ cells excluded. Using immunoSEQ multiplex PCR, the repertoire was profiled, and TCRdb retains in-frame clones only, with some absent. The table includes about 1,800,000 clones, 85% to 95% detected once. The sequenced sample was naive CD8+ T cells sorted from blood. The receptors here all came from a man aged 18 to 29 in good health.

This clone was seen only once. The genes are TRBV5-1 and TRBJ2-1; 10 positions agree with TRBD2. J gave up 6 bases and V 3 bases, and 3 bases lay outside the gene matches. CDR1 and CDR2 (germline): SGHRS, YFSETQ. The CDR3 is made up of 14 amino acids. The CDR3 is CASSSAGGLNEQFF. CDR3 coding DNA: TGCGCCAGCAGCTCAGCGGGGGGGCTCAATGAGCAGTTCTTC.

The V and J genes are TRBV27 and TRBJ2-3; no reliable D call. Trimming took off 5 bases at V and 2 bases at J, with 14 bases between the two ends. CDR1 and CDR2 from the germline V gene are MNHEY and SMNVEV (reference sequence). The CDR3 consists of 15 residues. The CDR3: CASSALFHYTDTQYF. The CDR3 region has the DNA TGTGCCAGCAGTGCCCTGTTTCACTACACAGATACGCAGTATTTT.

This clone showed up just once. The chain combines TRBV19 with TRBJ1-5; possibly TRBD1 for D (5 bases). Germline CDR1 reads LNHDA; CDR2 reads SQIVND (reference sequence). This CDR3 has 17 residues. The germline V and J ends were trimmed by 0 bases and 1 base, with 13 bases remaining between them. The CDR3 DNA follows: TGTGCCAGTAGTATAGAAAATCGCAGGGTGAGCAATCAGCCCCAGCATTTT. Protein sequence: CASSIENRRVSNQPQHF.

Remarks on this clone: Additional DNA sequences in this sample encode the identical CDR3. This chain joins TRBV7-9 and TRBJ2-7, with 8 bases lining up with TRBD1. The CDR3 covers 12 residues. Germline V gene lookup returns CDR1 SEHNR and CDR2 FQNEAQ (reference sequence). V was pared by 4 bases and J by 7 bases, with 3 bases of the junction left unmatched. The CDR3 nucleotides read TGTGCCAGCAGCTCACAGGGGGGAGAGCAGTACTTC. Translating gives CASSSQGGEQYF.

The rearrangement joins TRBV4-1 to TRBJ2-7, with 8 bases matching TRBD2. With V trimmed by 1 base and J by 3 bases, 2 bases remained unmatched. Germline-derived CDR1 and CDR2 are MGHRA and YSYEKL. The CDR3 length is 14 residues. The DNA for the CDR3 is TGCGCCAGCAGCCAAGGGACTAGCTACTACGAGCAGTACTTC. Amino acids: CASSQGTSYYEQYF.

This clone has just one count. Other DNA sequences in the same sample also yield this CDR3. The genes are TRBV9 and TRBJ1-1, with no clear D. The CDR3 spans 14 residues. V lost 0 bases, J lost 1 base, and 7 bases lay in between. The V gene's germline CDR1 is SGDLS and CDR2 YYNGEE. The CDR3 here is CASSVEGTNTEAFF. CDR3 nucleotides: TGTGCCAGCAGCGTAGAAGGCACGAACACTGAAGCTTTCTTT.

The chain links TRBV30 to TRBJ1-2, with 10 nucleotides matching TRBD1. Germline-derived CDR1 and CDR2 are GTSNPN and SVGIG (reference sequence). Trimming removed 6 bases from V and 8 bases from J; junction bases left unmatched: 9. This CDR3 spans 13 amino acids. The CDR3 protein is CACSDRGLEGYTF. CDR3 DNA: TGTGCCTGCAGCGACAGGGGGCTAGAGGGCTACACCTTC.

The chain uses TRBV7-6 and TRBJ2-7; 8 bases line up with TRBD1. V shed 4 bases and J 4 bases; nucleotides not matched to a gene: 9. The CDR3 consists of 15 residues. Germline values: CDR1 SGHVS, CDR2 FNYEAQ. For the CDR3, the DNA is TGTGCCAGCAGCTCCGAAGGACAGGGCAGATACGAGCAGTACTTC. Translated, it gives CASSSEGQGRYEQYF.